These 18 T cell receptor beta chains were all obtained from the same sample, sequenced in a study of shared clonotypes between healthy human individuals (dated by TCRdb to about 2020). Libraries came from the immunoSEQ multiplex PCR assay. TCRdb mirrors the immuneACCESS table, restricted to in-frame sequences. Some clones are absent from its copies; in checked studies, under half trace to an unresolved V gene, and the reason for the others is unknown. The sample table holds fewer than 3 million clones, of which 80% to 95% were seen once. Approximately 0.39% of the sample goes to the ten largest clones. The sample taken for sequencing was naive CD4+ T cells from PBMCs. The intended sense of this specimen's cell subset or site label: CD45RA+ positively selected. These receptors all stem from a young man in good health. Some clones in this sample may be carry-over from other donors' samples.

This clone was detected once. The J gene is TRBJ2-7, the V gene TRBV11-2, with TRBD1 matching 9 bases. CDR1 SGHAT and CDR2 FQNNGV come from the germline V gene. CDR3 length: 15 residues. The junction had 10 bases not matched to a gene; V was cut back by 7 bases and J by 3 bases. The CDR3 here is CASTLRAGQGYEQYF. CDR3 sequence (DNA): TGTGCCAGCACCCTTCGGGCGGGACAGGGCTACGAGCAGTACTTC.

The chain joins TRBV6-1 to TRBJ2-1; tentatively, D is TRBD1 or TRBD2 (5 bases each). The V end was cut by 4 bases, the J end by 7 bases, with 23 bases between. Per germline, CDR1 MNHNS and CDR2 SASEGT. The CDR3 has 17 amino acids. This CDR3 is CASSGSLGTPKGNEQFF. The DNA of the CDR3 is TGTGCCAGCAGTGGATCTCTGGGGACCCCAAAGGGGAATGAGCAGTTCTTC.

Of note for this clone: This CDR3 is also generated by other DNA sequences in the sample. The gene calls are TRBV28 and TRBJ1-2; D gene unclear. The V end lost 5 bases, the J end lost 0 bases, and 7 bases lay between the germline ends. The germline V gene has CDR1 MDHEN and CDR2 SYDVKM. This CDR3 has 13 amino acids. The CDR3 here is CASSVGSNYGYTF. In nucleotides, the CDR3 is TGTGCCAGCAGTGTCGGGTCTAACTATGGCTACACCTTC.

This rearrangement joins TRBV7-2 to TRBJ2-7; D uncertain. Per germline, CDR1 SGHTA and CDR2 FQGNSA. Trimming pared 1 base from V and 2 bases from J, leaving 12 bases between. The CDR3 runs 15 residues. The CDR3 sequence is CASSLELGSPYEQYF. The CDR3 coding sequence is TGTGCCAGCAGCTTAGAATTAGGCAGCCCCTACGAGCAGTACTTC.

A remark on this clone: The same CDR3 arises from other DNA sequences in this sample as well. The chain has TRBV28 and TRBJ1-1, with unresolved D. Trimming removed 3 bases from V and 2 bases from J, with 7 bases in between. Germline V gene data show CDR1 as MDHEN and CDR2 as SYDVKM. CDR3 length equals 13 residues. CDR3: CASSFAGNTEAFF. CDR3 in DNA: TGTGCCAGCAGTTTCGCAGGAAACACTGAAGCTTTCTTT.

The chain combines TRBV10-3 with TRBJ2-7; D is uncertain. Germline V gene sequence: CDR1 ENHRY, CDR2 SYGVKD. The V end lost 6 bases, the J end lost 2 bases, and 8 bases lay between the germline ends. The CDR3 consists of 12 residues. CDR3 bases: TGTGCCATCAGCGGCGCTACCTACGAGCAGTACTTC. It is translated as CAISGATYEQYF.

The gene calls are TRBV18 and TRBJ1-2; D perhaps matches TRBD1 (5 bases). The V gene lost 3 bases and the J gene lost 4 bases, with 9 bases spanning the gap. This CDR3 spans 13 amino acids. Germline loops: CDR1 KGHSH, CDR2 LQKENI. The CDR3 protein is CASSPAGFYGYTF. The CDR3 nucleotides read TGTGCCAGCTCACCGGCAGGGTTCTATGGCTACACCTTC. Full variable domain (outside the CDR3, taken from reference TRBV18 and TRBJ1-2): NAGVMQNPRHLVRRRGQEARLRCSPMKGHSHVYWYRQLPEEGLKFMVYLQKENIIDESGMPKERFSAEFPKEGPSILRIQQVVRGDSAAYFCASSPAGFYGYTFGSGTRLTVV.

This chain uses TRBV27 with TRBJ2-2; 9 bases match TRBD2. V was clipped by 3 bases and J by 4 bases; unmatched bases: 6. CDR1 and CDR2 from the germline V gene are MNHEY and SMNVEV (reference sequence). CDR3 length: 16 residues. CDR3 sequence reads: CASSLGSGRVTGELFF. Written as DNA, the CDR3 is TGTGCCAGCAGTTTGGGTAGCGGGAGAGTCACCGGGGAGCTGTTTTTT.

The chain combines TRBV7-8 with TRBJ2-7; TRBD2 matches at 13 bases. The germline gives CDR1 SGHVS, CDR2 FQNEAQ. Germline trimming cut 2 bases from V and 1 base from J; bases unmatched to any gene: 8. This CDR3 comprises 18 residues. The CDR3 DNA reads as TGTGCCAGCAGCTTAAGTCGACTAGCGGGAGGCCAATCCTACGAGCAGTACTTC. Protein product: CASSLSRLAGGQSYEQYF.

The genes are TRBV28 and TRBJ2-7; tentatively, D is TRBD1 or TRBD2 (5 bases each). The CDR3 contains 15 residues. Germline V gives CDR1 MDHEN, CDR2 SYDVKM. V shed 2 bases and J shed 5 bases, with 16 bases lying between them. The CDR3 DNA follows: TGTGCCAGCAGTTTAGGGGGTAGCCTGGTCCACGAGCAGTACTTC. Translated, it gives CASSLGGSLVHEQYF. The whole variable domain, remainder taken from reference TRBV28 and TRBJ2-7, is DVKVTQSSRYLVKRTGEKVFLECVQDMDHENMFWYRQDPGLGLRLIYFSYDVKMKEKGDIPEGYSVSREKKERFSLILESASTNQTSMYLCASSLGGSLVHEQYFGPGTRLTVT.

This sequence joins TRBV19 and TRBJ2-1, with a weak D call TRBD2 (6 bases). V was trimmed by 1 base and J by 4 bases, leaving 14 bases between them. The CDR3 has 16 amino acids. Germline CDR1 LNHDA, CDR2 SQIVND (reference sequence). CDR3 sequence: CASSIGRAPLYNEQFF. As DNA, the CDR3 is TGTGCCAGTAGTATAGGGAGGGCCCCCCTTTACAATGAGCAGTTCTTC. The full variable domain, completed using reference TRBV19 and TRBJ2-1, is DGGITQSPKYLFRKEGQNVTLSCEQNLNHDAMYWYRQDPGQGLRLIYYSQIVNDFQKGDIAEGYSVSREKKESFPLTVTSAQKNPTAFYLCASSIGRAPLYNEQFFGPGTRLTVL.

The V gene is TRBV5-1, the J gene TRBJ2-3; D could derive from TRBD1 or TRBD2 (5 bases each). This CDR3 spans 15 amino acids. Trimming removed 7 bases from V and 4 bases from J, with 19 bases in between. Germline CDR1 and CDR2: SGHRS and YFSETQ. CDR3 loop: CASFVGEGTPDTQYF. CDR3 in DNA: TGCGCCAGCTTTGTGGGTGAGGGGACCCCAGATACGCAGTATTTT.

The chain joins TRBV2 to TRBJ1-1, with 7 nucleotides matching TRBD1. Trimming cost V 6 bases and J 11 bases; bases outside gene matches: 12. There are 13 residues in the CDR3. Germline V lookup: CDR1 SNHLY, CDR2 FYNNEI. The CDR3 is CASRDSGTADAFF. CDR3 DNA sequence: TGTGCCAGCAGAGATTCCGGGACAGCGGACGCTTTCTTT.

The CDR3, as DNA: TGTGCCAGCAGTGTAGCGGGAGATACGCAGTATTTT. This gives the protein CASSVAGDTQYF. The chain couples TRBV21-1 to TRBJ2-3; no DNA check was done on the table's D call, TRBD2. TRBV21-1 corresponds to a pseudogene. The CDR3 extends over 12 amino acids.

The V and J genes are TRBV28 and TRBJ2-7, with D unclear. Germline V gene sequence: CDR1 MDHEN, CDR2 SYDVKM. Deletions cut 5 bases from V and 2 bases from J, with 16 bases between. This CDR3 has 15 amino acids. The CDR3 DNA sequence: TGTGCCAGCAGTCCACCTCGTCCCAGTACCTACGAGCAGTACTTC. Its protein product is CASSPPRPSTYEQYF.

Note on this clone: Distinct nucleotide sequences in the sample also encode this CDR3. The chain employs TRBV7-3 and TRBJ2-1; 9 positions agree with TRBD2. Germline V gene lookup returns CDR1 SGHTA and CDR2 FQGTGA. With 3 bases clipped from V and 7 bases from J, the junction kept 7 bases outside the gene matches. The CDR3 length is 15 residues. The CDR3 is CASSLVAGVYNEQFF. In DNA form, the CDR3 reads TGTGCCAGCAGCTTGGTAGCGGGAGTCTATAATGAGCAGTTCTTC.

The rearrangement uses TRBV2 and TRBJ1-5; D gene ambiguous. V lost 5 bases, J lost 5 bases, and 7 bases lay in between. The CDR3 loop spans 12 amino acids. Germline CDR1 and CDR2: SNHLY and FYNNEI. The CDR3 DNA reads TGTGCCAGCAGTTTAATGGATCAGCCCCAGCATTTT. Translating it yields CASSLMDQPQHF.

About this clone: Other DNA sequences in this sample translate to the same CDR3. CDR3 sequence reads: CASSLTRNIQYF. In DNA form, the CDR3 reads TGTGCCAGCAGCTTAACCCGGAACATTCAGTACTTC. The gene calls are TRBV7-8 and TRBJ2-4; D is uncertain. V dropped 2 bases and J dropped 7 bases, with 6 bases sitting between them. The CDR3 is 12 amino acids. Germline loops: CDR1 SGHVS, CDR2 FQNEAQ.